This TCR beta chain was documented in a study of blood T cell repertoires in COVID-19. Sequenced by immunoSEQ multiplex PCR; TCRdb stores in-frame clones only, minus some. The sample contains around 310,000 clones, approximately 89% of which appear only once. The CDR3 runs to 18 residues. CDR1 is MDHEN and CDR2 is SYDVKM in the germline V gene. The J segment lost 0 bases and the V segment lost 6 bases, leaving 14 bases of the junction unmatched. The receptor was isolated from a woman aged 25 to 39 who had recovered from COVID-19. V and J are TRBV28 and TRBJ1-3; 7 bases match TRBD1. The sequencing input was PBMCs or T cells enriched from blood (not recorded which). In nucleotides, the CDR3 is TGTGCCAGCAGACAGAACAGGGGCCGCTTGAGCTCTGGAAACACCATATATTTT. Residues: CASRQNRGRLSSGNTIYF.